Listed below are T cell receptor beta chains from one sample, sequenced in a study of blood T cell repertoires in COVID-19. The table came from immunoSEQ multiplex PCR; TCRdb's copy has only in-frame clones and leaves some out. This table has roughly 320,000 clones, 85% appearing once. What was sequenced was peripheral blood. These receptors were taken from a human donor in a cohort sampled during active COVID-19. The CDR3 runs from the conserved cysteine through the conserved F or W. The order of the fields is V gene, clone size, D gene, J gene, CDR3 DNA, CDR3 protein. D genes are given only for firm matches. Not every row has a clone size; where given, it reads once, few, many or a size class.

V gene: TRBV11-2; clone size: -; D gene: -; J gene: TRBJ2-3; CDR3 DNA: TGTGCCAGCAGCTTAATTTACGGCAGGGTGATGGCAGATACGCAGTATTTT; CDR3 protein: CASSLIYGRVMADTQYF
V gene: TRBV19; clone size: -; D gene: -; J gene: TRBJ1-2; CDR3 DNA: TGTGCCAGTGCCCCTCTAGGGGATAACTATGGCTACACCTTC; CDR3 protein: CASAPLGDNYGYTF
V gene: TRBV3-1/TRBV3-2; clone size: -; D gene: -; J gene: TRBJ1-3; CDR3 DNA: TGTGCCAGCAGCCCGACAGGTTTCAGCTCTGGAAACACCATATATTTT; CDR3 protein: CASSPTGFSSGNTIYF
V gene: TRBV7-2; clone size: -; D gene: -; J gene: TRBJ2-7; CDR3 DNA: TGTGCCAGCAGTTTACTTTTTGAAGGCACGACTTACGAGCAGTACTTC; CDR3 protein: CASSLLFEGTTYEQYF
V gene: TRBV20-1; clone size: -; D gene: -; J gene: TRBJ1-2; CDR3 DNA: TGCAGTGCTACCCGGGTCTATGGCTACACCTTC; CDR3 protein: CSATRVYGYTF
V gene: TRBV7-8; clone size: -; D gene: TRBD1; J gene: TRBJ2-5; CDR3 DNA: TGTGCCAGCAGCTTACGAGACAGGGTGCAGGAGACCCAGTACTTC; CDR3 protein: CASSLRDRVQETQYF
V gene: TRBV12-3/TRBV12-4; clone size: -; D gene: -; J gene: TRBJ1-6; CDR3 DNA: TGTGCCAGCAGCCGCCGGGTTGATTCACCCCTCCACTTT; CDR3 protein: CASSRRVDSPLHF
V gene: TRBV19; clone size: -; D gene: -; J gene: TRBJ1-6; CDR3 DNA: TGTGCCAGTAGCCCTGGGGACTTAGAATATTCACCCCTCCACTTT; CDR3 protein: CASSPGDLEYSPLHF
V gene: TRBV12-3/TRBV12-4; clone size: -; D gene: TRBD1; J gene: TRBJ1-2; CDR3 DNA: TGTGCCAGCAGACCCGGGACAGGGAAGGGCTACACCTTC; CDR3 protein: CASRPGTGKGYTF
V gene: TRBV6-5; clone size: -; D gene: -; J gene: TRBJ1-6; CDR3 DNA: TGTGCCAGCAGTTACTCGGGGAGGACACCCCTCCACTTT; CDR3 protein: CASSYSGRTPLHF
V gene: TRBV7-8; clone size: -; D gene: TRBD1; J gene: TRBJ1-3; CDR3 DNA: TGTGCCAGCAGCTTAGCGACAGGGATCTCTGGAAACACCATATATTTT; CDR3 protein: CASSLATGISGNTIYF
V gene: TRBV15; clone size: -; D gene: TRBD1; J gene: TRBJ1-4; CDR3 DNA: TGTGCCACCAGCAGGCTGACAGGGGGCATTGAAAAACTGTTTTTT; CDR3 protein: CATSRLTGGIEKLFF
V gene: TRBV9; clone size: -; D gene: -; J gene: TRBJ2-7; CDR3 DNA: TGTGCCAGCAGCGTAGACTACACCCACTCCTACGAGCAGTACTTC; CDR3 protein: CASSVDYTHSYEQYF
V gene: TRBV30; clone size: -; D gene: -; J gene: TRBJ1-1; CDR3 DNA: TGTGCCTGGAACCGCATGGGGGGAGCTTTCTTT; CDR3 protein: CAWNRMGGAFF
V gene: TRBV6-5; clone size: once; D gene: -; J gene: TRBJ1-2; CDR3 DNA: TGTGCCAGCAGTTCCCTGGGAGGGAACTATGGCTACACCTTC; CDR3 protein: CASSSLGGNYGYTF
V gene: TRBV4-1; clone size: -; D gene: TRBD1; J gene: TRBJ2-1; CDR3 DNA: TGCGCCAGCAGCCGGATGATGGGACAGGGTAATGAGCAGTTCTTC; CDR3 protein: CASSRMMGQGNEQFF
V gene: TRBV24-1; clone size: -; D gene: -; J gene: TRBJ1-5; CDR3 DNA: TGTGCCACCAGTGACCCCGCATACAACGGGCAGCCCCAGCATTTT; CDR3 protein: CATSDPAYNGQPQHF
V gene: TRBV10-2; clone size: -; D gene: -; J gene: TRBJ1-2; CDR3 DNA: TGCGCCAGCTCCCTTCAGGGTACCGGCTACACCTTC; CDR3 protein: CASSLQGTGYTF
V gene: TRBV6-1; clone size: -; D gene: -; J gene: TRBJ1-1; CDR3 DNA: TGTGCCAGCAGTGAACCGGGACAAACATTGAACACTGAAGCTTTCTTT; CDR3 protein: CASSEPGQTLNTEAFF
V gene: TRBV5-1; clone size: few; D gene: -; J gene: TRBJ2-7; CDR3 DNA: TGCGCCAGCAGCTTTTCGGCTAGCGTCTCCTACGAGCAGTACTTC; CDR3 protein: CASSFSASVSYEQYF
V gene: TRBV4-2; clone size: -; D gene: -; J gene: TRBJ1-2; CDR3 DNA: TGTGCCAGCAGCCAAGACGGGCCAGGGCTATATGGCTACACCTTC; CDR3 protein: CASSQDGPGLYGYTF
V gene: TRBV29-1; clone size: -; D gene: TRBD2; J gene: TRBJ2-1; CDR3 DNA: TGCAGCGTTGAACCCCTTGGGGGGGGAGGTGAGCAGTTCTTC; CDR3 protein: CSVEPLGGGGEQFF
V gene: TRBV15; clone size: once; D gene: -; J gene: TRBJ1-2; CDR3 DNA: TGTGCCACCAGCAGAGATGAGGGGGTCGGGTTTCGGACCTTC; CDR3 protein: CATSRDEGVGFRTF
V gene: TRBV14; clone size: -; D gene: TRBD1; J gene: TRBJ1-2; CDR3 DNA: TGTGCCAGCAGCCAAGATCCGACAGGGGTAGGCTATGGCTACACCTTC; CDR3 protein: CASSQDPTGVGYGYTF
V gene: TRBV5-6; clone size: -; D gene: -; J gene: TRBJ1-6; CDR3 DNA: TGTGCCAGCAGCCCTTTTAATTCACCCCTCCACTTT; CDR3 protein: CASSPFNSPLHF
V gene: TRBV5-5; clone size: -; D gene: -; J gene: TRBJ1-1; CDR3 DNA: TGTGCCAGCAGCTTGGGAGGGTTTGGCACTGAAGCTTTCTTT; CDR3 protein: CASSLGGFGTEAFF
V gene: TRBV19; clone size: -; D gene: TRBD1; J gene: TRBJ2-7; CDR3 DNA: TGTGCCAGTAGTGCGGGGACAGGGGGCCACTCCTACGAGCAGTACTTC; CDR3 protein: CASSAGTGGHSYEQYF
V gene: TRBV10-2; clone size: -; D gene: TRBD1; J gene: TRBJ2-7; CDR3 DNA: TGCGCCAGCAGTGAGCCCTTCCCGGGACAGAAATCCTACGAGCAGTACTTC; CDR3 protein: CASSEPFPGQKSYEQYF
V gene: TRBV11-3; clone size: -; D gene: TRBD1; J gene: TRBJ2-2; CDR3 DNA: TGTGCCAGCAGTCGGGGACAGGGAGAAAGCACCGGGGAGCTGTTTTTT; CDR3 protein: CASSRGQGESTGELFF
V gene: TRBV2; clone size: -; D gene: -; J gene: TRBJ1-3; CDR3 DNA: TGTGCCAGCAGTTTGAACAGGGCCTCTGGAAACACCATATATTTT; CDR3 protein: CASSLNRASGNTIYF
V gene: TRBV2; clone size: -; D gene: -; J gene: TRBJ1-5; CDR3 DNA: TGTGCCAGCAGTTCGGAGAGGGCAGATAGCAATCAGCCCCAGCATTTT; CDR3 protein: CASSSERADSNQPQHF
V gene: TRBV28; clone size: -; D gene: -; J gene: TRBJ1-1; CDR3 DNA: TGTGCCAGCAGTTTAGTTGAGAGAAACACTGAAGCTTTCTTT; CDR3 protein: CASSLVERNTEAFF
V gene: TRBV6-5; clone size: -; D gene: -; J gene: TRBJ1-1; CDR3 DNA: TGTGCCAGCAGTTCCCCGGGACTGAGCACTGAAGCTTTCTTT; CDR3 protein: CASSSPGLSTEAFF
V gene: TRBV2; clone size: once; D gene: TRBD1; J gene: TRBJ1-5; CDR3 DNA: TGTGCCAGCAGAAGACAGGGGGACAATCAGCCCCAGCATTTT; CDR3 protein: CASRRQGDNQPQHF
V gene: TRBV15; clone size: -; D gene: -; J gene: TRBJ1-2; CDR3 DNA: TGTGCCACCAGCAGAGATGGCACAGATAACTATGGCTACACCTTC; CDR3 protein: CATSRDGTDNYGYTF
V gene: TRBV5-4; clone size: once; D gene: TRBD2; J gene: TRBJ2-1; CDR3 DNA: TGTGCCAGCAGCATCCTTAGCGGGGGCAGCTCCTACAATGAGCAGTTCTTC; CDR3 protein: CASSILSGGSSYNEQFF
V gene: TRBV5-6; clone size: -; D gene: -; J gene: TRBJ2-7; CDR3 DNA: TGTGCCAGCAGCTTGGGGGGCGACCATTACGAGCAGTACTTC; CDR3 protein: CASSLGGDHYEQYF
V gene: TRBV4-2; clone size: -; D gene: -; J gene: TRBJ1-2; CDR3 DNA: TGTGCCAGCAGCCAGGACATAGCAGGGGCGCAGGCCTATGGCTACACCTTC; CDR3 protein: CASSQDIAGAQAYGYTF
V gene: TRBV5-6; clone size: once; D gene: -; J gene: TRBJ2-3; CDR3 DNA: TGTGCCAGCATCTCCCCTCCTGCAGATACGCAGTATTTT; CDR3 protein: CASISPPADTQYF
V gene: TRBV3-1/TRBV3-2; clone size: -; D gene: -; J gene: TRBJ1-4; CDR3 DNA: TGTGCCAGCAGCCTAAGGGGAGGGGGGTCCGATGAAAAACTGTTTTTT; CDR3 protein: CASSLRGGGSDEKLFF
V gene: TRBV24-1; clone size: -; D gene: TRBD1; J gene: TRBJ2-2; CDR3 DNA: TGTGCCACCAGCCATACCGGGACAGAGAACACCGGGGAGCTGTTTTTT; CDR3 protein: CATSHTGTENTGELFF
V gene: TRBV5-6; clone size: -; D gene: -; J gene: TRBJ2-4; CDR3 DNA: TGTGCCAGCAGCTTGGTAAGACTGCGAGCCAAAAACATTCAGTACTTC; CDR3 protein: CASSLVRLRAKNIQYF